This is a list of T cell receptor beta chains from one sample in a study of CD8 T cells in Susac syndrome. MiXCR, run by TCRdb on the immunoSEQ multiplex PCR reads, gives a single entry per CDR3 protein. Among 110,000 or so distinct CDR3 sequences, 94% were seen once, and the ten largest hold 0.098%. Sequenced sample: CD4+ T cells from PBMCs. The receptor source for this set is a human donor in good health. The CDR3 runs from the conserved cysteine through the conserved F or W. Fields, in order: CDR3 protein, CDR3 DNA, J gene, clone size, D gene, CDR3 length, V gene. D genes are given only for firm matches. Size is stated for part of the rows, as once, few or many counts, or as a class when the clone is expanded.

CDR3 protein: CASSLDVGVYEQYF; CDR3 DNA: TGTGCCAGCAGCTTGGATGTGGGAGTCTACGAGCAGTACTTC; J gene: TRBJ2-7; clone size: .; D gene: .; CDR3 length: 14; V gene: TRBV5-4
CDR3 protein: CASSGGRAWDEQFF; CDR3 DNA: TGTGCCAGCAGTGGAGGGCGGGCCTGGGATGAGCAGTTCTTC; J gene: TRBJ2-1; clone size: .; D gene: .; CDR3 length: 14; V gene: TRBV2
CDR3 protein: CASSQYSGGGNEQFF; CDR3 DNA: TGTGCCAGCAGCCAATACAGCGGAGGAGGCAATGAGCAGTTCTTC; J gene: TRBJ2-1; clone size: .; D gene: .; CDR3 length: 15; V gene: TRBV3-1
CDR3 protein: CASSSEVTQYF; CDR3 DNA: TGTGCCAGCAGTTCCGAGGTGACCCAGTACTTC; J gene: TRBJ2-5; clone size: .; D gene: .; CDR3 length: 11; V gene: TRBV5-6
CDR3 protein: CASSSSGQDTNTQYF; CDR3 DNA: TGCGCCAGCAGCTCTTCGGGACAGGATACGAATACGCAGTATTTT; J gene: TRBJ2-3; clone size: .; D gene: TRBD1; CDR3 length: 15; V gene: TRBV5-1
CDR3 protein: CASSPYGSQETQYF; CDR3 DNA: TGTGCCAGCAGCCCCTATGGAAGCCAAGAGACCCAGTACTTC; J gene: TRBJ2-5; clone size: .; D gene: .; CDR3 length: 14; V gene: TRBV3-1
CDR3 protein: CASRSRSSDEQFF; CDR3 DNA: TGTGCCAGCAGGTCAAGGTCTAGCGATGAGCAGTTCTTC; J gene: TRBJ2-1; clone size: .; D gene: .; CDR3 length: 13; V gene: TRBV2
CDR3 protein: CASSLGDYSYEQYF; CDR3 DNA: TGTGCCAGCAGCTTAGGGGACTACTCCTACGAGCAGTACTTC; J gene: TRBJ2-7; clone size: .; D gene: TRBD2; CDR3 length: 14; V gene: TRBV11-2
CDR3 protein: CASSQFGQGGNTGELFF; CDR3 DNA: TGTGCCAGCAGCCAATTCGGACAAGGAGGGAACACCGGGGAGCTGTTTTTT; J gene: TRBJ2-2; clone size: .; D gene: .; CDR3 length: 17; V gene: TRBV4-2
CDR3 protein: CASSLVGQGFSTDTQYF; CDR3 DNA: TGCGCCAGCAGCTTGGTCGGACAGGGGTTTAGCACAGATACGCAGTATTTT; J gene: TRBJ2-3; clone size: .; D gene: TRBD1; CDR3 length: 17; V gene: TRBV5-1
CDR3 protein: CASSSLTSGSGETQYF; CDR3 DNA: TGTGCCAGCAGTTCCTTGACTAGCGGGAGTGGAGAGACCCAGTACTTC; J gene: TRBJ2-5; clone size: .; D gene: TRBD2; CDR3 length: 16; V gene: TRBV6-5
CDR3 protein: CSVEAIAYNEQFF; CDR3 DNA: TGCAGCGTTGAAGCAATAGCGTACAATGAGCAGTTCTTC; J gene: TRBJ2-1; clone size: .; D gene: .; CDR3 length: 13; V gene: TRBV29-1
CDR3 protein: CASSRTGRNEQYF; CDR3 DNA: TGTGCCAGTAGTAGGACAGGGCGGAACGAGCAGTACTTC; J gene: TRBJ2-7; clone size: .; D gene: TRBD1; CDR3 length: 13; V gene: TRBV19
CDR3 protein: CASSPGTADNEKLFF; CDR3 DNA: TGTGCCAGCTCACCAGGGACGGCTGATAATGAAAAACTGTTTTTT; J gene: TRBJ1-4; clone size: once; D gene: .; CDR3 length: 15; V gene: TRBV18
CDR3 protein: CASSQFTADTQYF; CDR3 DNA: TGCGCCAGCAGCCAGTTCACGGCGGATACGCAGTATTTT; J gene: TRBJ2-3; clone size: .; D gene: .; CDR3 length: 13; V gene: TRBV4-3
CDR3 protein: CASSQFLQENPNYGYTF; CDR3 DNA: TGTGCCAGCAGCCAATTTTTACAGGAAAACCCCAACTATGGCTACACCTTC; J gene: TRBJ1-2; clone size: .; D gene: .; CDR3 length: 17; V gene: TRBV3-1
CDR3 protein: CASSTERTGMNTEAFF; CDR3 DNA: TGTGCCAGCAGTACTGAAAGGACAGGGATGAACACTGAAGCTTTCTTT; J gene: TRBJ1-1; clone size: .; D gene: TRBD1; CDR3 length: 16; V gene: TRBV12-3/TRBV12-4
CDR3 protein: CASSGASTDTQYF; CDR3 DNA: TGTGCCAGTAGCGGAGCGAGCACAGATACGCAGTATTTT; J gene: TRBJ2-3; clone size: few; D gene: .; CDR3 length: 13; V gene: TRBV19
CDR3 protein: CASSRHSGRSTGANVLTF; CDR3 DNA: TGTGCCAGCAGCCGACATAGCGGGAGAAGCACCGGGGCCAACGTCCTGACTTTC; J gene: TRBJ2-6; clone size: .; D gene: TRBD2; CDR3 length: 18; V gene: TRBV3-1
CDR3 protein: CASSWGDRMNTEAFF; CDR3 DNA: TGCGCCAGCAGCTGGGGGGACAGGATGAACACTGAAGCTTTCTTT; J gene: TRBJ1-1; clone size: .; D gene: TRBD1; CDR3 length: 15; V gene: TRBV5-1
CDR3 protein: CSVEDGLKNTEAFF; CDR3 DNA: TGCAGCGTTGAAGACGGACTTAAGAACACTGAAGCTTTCTTT; J gene: TRBJ1-1; clone size: .; D gene: .; CDR3 length: 14; V gene: TRBV29-1
CDR3 protein: CSVEAYTSGSYNEQFF; CDR3 DNA: TGCAGCGTTGAAGCCTACACTAGCGGCTCCTACAATGAGCAGTTCTTC; J gene: TRBJ2-1; clone size: .; D gene: TRBD2; CDR3 length: 16; V gene: TRBV29-1
CDR3 protein: CASSKRGLYTGELFF; CDR3 DNA: TGTGCCAGCAGCAAGCGGGGCCTCTACACCGGGGAGCTGTTTTTT; J gene: TRBJ2-2; clone size: .; D gene: TRBD2; CDR3 length: 15; V gene: TRBV13
CDR3 protein: CASSAREPFTDTQYF; CDR3 DNA: TGTGCCAGCAGCGCTAGGGAGCCTTTCACAGATACGCAGTATTTT; J gene: TRBJ2-3; clone size: .; D gene: .; CDR3 length: 15; V gene: TRBV11-2
CDR3 protein: CSARGRPVTEAFF; CDR3 DNA: TGCAGTGCTCGGGGACGGCCGGTCACTGAAGCTTTCTTT; J gene: TRBJ1-1; clone size: .; D gene: .; CDR3 length: 13; V gene: TRBV20-1
CDR3 protein: CASSPTGLIYEQYF; CDR3 DNA: TGTGCCAGCAGTCCTACCGGGCTAATCTACGAGCAGTACTTC; J gene: TRBJ2-7; clone size: .; D gene: .; CDR3 length: 14; V gene: TRBV3-1
CDR3 protein: CASSVATIGTGDTDTQYF; CDR3 DNA: TGTGCCAGCAGCGTAGCTACTATCGGGACAGGAGACACAGATACGCAGTATTTT; J gene: TRBJ2-3; clone size: .; D gene: TRBD1; CDR3 length: 18; V gene: TRBV9
CDR3 protein: CASSLKQGVWSEQYF; CDR3 DNA: TGTGCCAGCAGCCTAAAGCAGGGGGTCTGGTCCGAGCAGTACTTC; J gene: TRBJ2-7; clone size: .; D gene: TRBD1; CDR3 length: 15; V gene: TRBV7-2
CDR3 protein: CASSQTLTTTGGEVYGYTF; CDR3 DNA: TGCGCCAGCAGCCAAACTCTAACTACGACAGGTGGAGAGGTTTATGGCTACACCTTC; J gene: TRBJ1-2; clone size: .; D gene: .; CDR3 length: 19; V gene: TRBV4-3